This T cell receptor (beta chain) stems from a study of patients and donors after allogeneic stem cell transplantation. TCRdb redid the calling of the RT-PCR reads with MiXCR, one entry per CDR3 protein. This table has some 880,000 distinct CDR3 sequences, approximately 18% appearing once. Deletions cut 0 bases from V and 3 bases from J, with 15 bases between. Germline lookup yields CDR1 MGHRA and CDR2 YSYEKL. The length of the CDR3 is 16 residues. This clonotype was sampled from a human donor who was either an allogeneic HSCT recipient or a stem cell or donor lymphocyte infusion donor (not recorded which). It is not recorded whose cells these are; they may come from a transplant donor. This rearrangement joins TRBV4-1 to TRBJ2-7, with D unclear. The sample taken for sequencing was blood, either unsorted or a sorted T cell fraction (not recorded which). The CDR3 region is CASSQDKARIRYEQYF. CDR3 in DNA: TGCGCCAGCAGCCAAGATAAGGCTCGAATACGCTACGAGCAGTACTTC.